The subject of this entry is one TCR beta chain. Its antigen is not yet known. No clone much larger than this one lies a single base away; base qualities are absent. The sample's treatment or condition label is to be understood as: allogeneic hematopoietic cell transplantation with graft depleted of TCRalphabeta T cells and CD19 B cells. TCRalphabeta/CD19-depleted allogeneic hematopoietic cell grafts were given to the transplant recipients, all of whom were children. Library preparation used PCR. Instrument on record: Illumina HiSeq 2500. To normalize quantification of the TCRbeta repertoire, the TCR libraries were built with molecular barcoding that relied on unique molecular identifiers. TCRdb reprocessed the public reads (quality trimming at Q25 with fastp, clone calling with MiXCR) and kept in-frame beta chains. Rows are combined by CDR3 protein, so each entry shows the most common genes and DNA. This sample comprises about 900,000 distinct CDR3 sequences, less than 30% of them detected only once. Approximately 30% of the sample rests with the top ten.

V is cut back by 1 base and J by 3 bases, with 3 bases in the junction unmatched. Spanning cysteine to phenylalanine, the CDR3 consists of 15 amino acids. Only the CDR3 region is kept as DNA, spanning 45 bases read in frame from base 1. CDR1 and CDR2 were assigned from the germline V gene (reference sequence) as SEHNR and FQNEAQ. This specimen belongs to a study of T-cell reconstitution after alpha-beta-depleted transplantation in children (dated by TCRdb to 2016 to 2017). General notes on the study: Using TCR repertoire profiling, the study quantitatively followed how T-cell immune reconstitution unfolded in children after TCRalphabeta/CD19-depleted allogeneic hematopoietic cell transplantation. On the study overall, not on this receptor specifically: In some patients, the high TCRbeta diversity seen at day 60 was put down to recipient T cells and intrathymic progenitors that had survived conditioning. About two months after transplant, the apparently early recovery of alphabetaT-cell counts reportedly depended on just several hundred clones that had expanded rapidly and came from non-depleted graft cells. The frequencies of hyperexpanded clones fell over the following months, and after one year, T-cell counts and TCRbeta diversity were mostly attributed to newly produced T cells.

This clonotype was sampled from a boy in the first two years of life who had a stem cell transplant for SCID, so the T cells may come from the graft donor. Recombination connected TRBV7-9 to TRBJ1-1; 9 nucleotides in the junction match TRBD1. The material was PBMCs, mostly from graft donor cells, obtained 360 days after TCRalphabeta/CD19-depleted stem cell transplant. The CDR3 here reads CASSLGDRVHTEAFF. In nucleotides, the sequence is TGTGCCAGCAGCTTAGGGGACAGGGTTCACACTGAAGCTTTCTTT. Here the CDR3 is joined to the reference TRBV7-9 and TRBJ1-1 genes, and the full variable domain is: DTGVSQNPRHKITKRGQNVTFRCDPISEHNRLYWYRQTLGQGPEFLTYFQNEAQLEKSRLLSDRFSAERPKGSFSTLEIQRTEQGDSAMYLCASSLGDRVHTEAFFGQGTRLTVV.